These 29 T cell receptor beta chains were all obtained from the same sample, sequenced in a study of radiotherapy plus CTLA-4 blockade in lung cancer. The assay was immunoSEQ multiplex PCR, and TCRdb's table has in-frame clones only and misses some. This table has tens of thousands of clones, around 87% appearing once. The sample was peripheral blood, taken from a patient treated with radiotherapy plus ipilimumab. These receptors were obtained from a human donor with non-small cell lung cancer that progressed on radiotherapy plus ipilimumab.

In DNA, the CDR3 is TGTGCCATCAGTTCACAGGGCCCCATCGGGGAGCTGTTTTTT. As protein: CAISSQGPIGELFF. The chain has TRBV10-3 and TRBJ2-2; D is possibly TRBD1 (6 bases). V was shortened by 5 bases and J by 7 bases, with 14 bases between the two germline ends. This CDR3 is built from 14 residues. CDR1 is ENHRY, CDR2 SYGVKD, per germline.

This clone was seen more than once but under ten times. The chain couples TRBV28 to TRBJ1-2; 9 positions agree with TRBD1. Germline trimming cut 6 bases from V and 4 bases from J; bases unmatched to any gene: 9. Germline CDR1 is MDHEN and CDR2 is SYDVKM. This CDR3 is 15 amino acids long. CDR3 DNA: TGTGCCAGCAGACTGGGACAGGGAAGGACCTATGGCTACACCTTC. Amino acids: CASRLGQGRTYGYTF.

V gene TRBV18 combines with J gene TRBJ1-4; no firm D call. There are 21 residues in the CDR3. Germline V gene data show CDR1 as KGHSH and CDR2 as LQKENI. V dropped 3 bases and J dropped 5 bases, with 31 bases sitting between them. CDR3 nucleotide sequence: TGTGCCAGCTCACCGAACTGGGGAAGGAGCTACCCAGACCCCCAAAATGAAAAACTGTTTTTT. This codes for CASSPNWGRSYPDPQNEKLFF.

This chain joins TRBV28 and TRBJ1-6; D may be TRBD1 (5 bases). CDR1 is MDHEN and CDR2 is SYDVKM in the germline V gene. The V gene lost 2 bases and the J gene lost 9 bases, with 8 bases spanning the gap. This CDR3 region has 13 residues. CDR3 loop: CASSLGGSSPLHF. CDR3 DNA: TGTGCCAGCAGTTTAGGGGGGAGTTCACCCCTCCACTTT.

The V and J genes are TRBV15 and TRBJ2-1; 10 bases match TRBD1. The CDR3 totals 16 residues. The germline V gene has CDR1 LNHNV and CDR2 YYDKDF (reference sequence). J gave up 6 bases and V 1 base, and 6 bases lay outside the gene matches. In DNA form, the CDR3 reads TGTGCCACCAGCAGAGCTTGGACAGGGGGGATCAATGAGCAGTTCTTC. Translating it yields CATSRAWTGGINEQFF.

This rearrangement joins TRBV9 to TRBJ2-4; D is undetermined. CDR1 and CDR2 from the germline V gene are SGDLS and YYNGEE. Trimming pared 5 bases from V and 3 bases from J, leaving 18 bases between. The CDR3 runs 16 residues. In DNA form, the CDR3 reads TGTGCCAGCAGTGATGTTGACGTGATGCACAAAAACATTCAGTACTTC. The encoded protein is CASSDVDVMHKNIQYF. The complete variable domain, with remaining parts taken from reference TRBV9 and TRBJ2-4, reads DSGVTQTPKHLITATGQRVTLRCSPRSGDLSVYWYQQSLDQGLQFLIQYYNGEERAKGNILERFSAQQFPDLHSELNLSSLELGDSALYFCASSDVDVMHKNIQYFGAGTRLSVL.

V gene TRBV6-4 combines with J gene TRBJ2-1; 7 bases match TRBD2. V shed 3 bases, J shed 8 bases, and the junction held 10 bases outside the gene matches. From germline, CDR1 is MRHNA and CDR2 SNTAGT. The CDR3 consists of 15 residues. CDR3 protein: CASSEFLAGRDEQFF. In DNA form, the CDR3 reads TGTGCCAGCAGTGAATTTCTAGCAGGGAGGGATGAGCAGTTCTTC.

The J gene is TRBJ1-2, the V gene TRBV19, with 8 bases that match TRBD1. Germline CDR1 reads LNHDA; CDR2 reads SQIVND (reference sequence). The CDR3 consists of 14 residues. The V gene end was trimmed by 6 bases and the J gene end by 5 bases; junction bases not matched to a gene: 8. CDR3 loop: CASSNGQGRYGYTF. The CDR3 nucleotides read TGTGCCAGTAGCAACGGACAGGGCCGGTATGGCTACACCTTC.

Details on this clone: Mismatch with germline at one junction end may stem from a read error. V and J are TRBV27 and TRBJ1-4, with 7 bases aligning to TRBD1. In germline, CDR1 is MNHEY, CDR2 SMNVEV (reference sequence). The CDR3 has 19 amino acids. The CDR3 here is CANSLSRPTGFATNEKLFF. Here the CDR3 DNA reads TGTGCCAACAGTTTATCCCGCCCGACAGGGTTCGCAACTAATGAAAAACTGTTTTTT.

This chain uses TRBV4-1 with TRBJ2-1, with D unresolved. V was trimmed by 0 bases and J by 8 bases, leaving 8 bases between them. Germline values: CDR1 MGHRA, CDR2 YSYEKL. The CDR3 consists of 13 residues. The CDR3 DNA is TGCGCCAGCAGCCAAGATGACGGGTATGAGCAGTTCTTC. It codes for CASSQDDGYEQFF.

The chain links TRBV28 to TRBJ2-7; 8 bases line up with TRBD2. Germline CDR1 MDHEN, CDR2 SYDVKM. The junction had 2 bases not matched to a gene; V was cut back by 2 bases and J by 2 bases. This CDR3 region has 14 residues. For the CDR3, the DNA is TGTGCCAGCAGTTTAGAGACTAGCGCCTACGAGCAGTACTTC. Amino acid sequence: CASSLETSAYEQYF.

The chain couples TRBV6-5 to TRBJ2-7, with D tentatively TRBD1 or TRBD2 (5 bases each). CDR1 MNHEY and CDR2 SVGAGI come from the germline V gene. Trimming took off 6 bases at V and 8 bases at J, with 8 bases between the two ends. The length of the CDR3 is 10 residues. CDR3 sequence reads: CASRSGQQYF. CDR3 nucleotides: TGTGCCAGCAGGTCGGGACAGCAGTACTTC.

This sequence joins TRBV9 and TRBJ2-5, with D uncertain. This CDR3 has 14 amino acids. Germline CDR1 is SGDLS and CDR2 is YYNGEE. V lost 1 base and J 0 bases, leaving 7 bases between the germline ends. As DNA, the CDR3 is TGTGCCAGCAGCGTATCAGAGTACCAAGAGACCCAGTACTTC. Translating it yields CASSVSEYQETQYF.

This clone was seen only once. This chain joins TRBV7-2 and TRBJ1-1; D is possibly TRBD1 (6 bases). The V end was cut by 7 bases, the J end by 7 bases, with 19 bases between. CDR1 and CDR2 (germline): SGHTA, FQGNSA. The CDR3 extends over 14 amino acids. This CDR3 reads CASIPGGQGNEAFF. For the CDR3, the DNA is TGTGCCAGCATCCCCGGGGGGCAGGGGAATGAAGCTTTCTTT.

The table lists this clone with a count of one. The chain employs TRBV7-2 and TRBJ2-7; 8 bases are a match to TRBD2. Per the germline V gene, CDR1 is SGHTA and CDR2 is FQGNSA. This CDR3 has 15 amino acids. Unmatched junction bases numbered 7, after V lost 0 bases and J lost 6 bases. The CDR3 nucleotides are TGTGCCAGCAGCTTAGCGCCAGGCGGGAGGATCGAGCAGTACTTC. Amino acid sequence: CASSLAPGGRIEQYF.

The chain uses TRBV18 and TRBJ2-7, with 11 bases lining up with TRBD2. V lost 5 bases and J lost 0; bases outside the gene matches: 0. This CDR3 spans 14 amino acids. Germline CDR1 KGHSH, CDR2 LQKENI. The CDR3 loop reads CASSTSGGSYEQYF. In DNA, the CDR3 is TGTGCCAGCTCAACTAGCGGGGGCTCCTACGAGCAGTACTTC.

The genes are TRBV6-1 and TRBJ2-7, with D possibly TRBD2 on 6 matching bases. Germline V gives CDR1 MNHNS, CDR2 SASEGT. The CDR3 spans 15 residues. V was trimmed by 2 bases and J by 7 bases, leaving 18 bases between them. CDR3 bases: TGTGCCAGCAGTGAATTTGGGACGACTCGGGGGGAGCAGTACTTC. Its translation: CASSEFGTTRGEQYF.

The rearrangement uses TRBV5-1 and TRBJ2-7; 7 bases fit TRBD1. Trimming removed 4 bases from V and 2 bases from J; junction bases left unmatched: 3. This CDR3 has 13 residues. From germline, CDR1 is SGHRS and CDR2 YFSETQ. Written as DNA, the CDR3 is TGCGCCAGCAGCACCGGGACAGCCTACGAGCAGTACTTC. Translation: CASSTGTAYEQYF.

V usage is TRBV9 and J usage is TRBJ2-2; D is unresolved. V lost 5 bases to trimming and J lost 1 base, with 6 bases between them. Looked up from germline, CDR1 is SGDLS and CDR2 is YYNGEE. CDR3 size: 13 residues. The CDR3 here is CASSKQNTGELFF. The CDR3 bases are TGTGCCAGCAGTAAACAGAACACCGGGGAGCTGTTTTTT.

This chain links TRBV7-3 with TRBJ2-5, with D possibly being TRBD1 or TRBD2 (5 bases each). CDR1 is SGHTA, CDR2 FQGTGA, per germline. The CDR3 length is 16 residues. V lost 0 bases and J 2 bases, leaving 13 bases between the germline ends. This chain's CDR3 is CASSLTGVLAQETQYF. CDR3 sequence (DNA): TGTGCCAGCAGCTTAACGGGGGTTTTAGCTCAAGAGACCCAGTACTTC.

The CDR3 spells CASLGRAGNTIYF. The CDR3 DNA is TGTGCCAGTCTCGGCAGGGCTGGAAACACCATATATTTT. J is TRBJ1-3 and V is TRBV2; D possibly corresponds to TRBD1 (5 bases). Germline V lookup: CDR1 SNHLY, CDR2 FYNNEI. This CDR3 has 13 amino acids. The V end was cut by 9 bases, the J end by 2 bases, with 11 bases between.

The chain carries TRBV18 and TRBJ2-5; the match to TRBD2 covers 7 bases. This CDR3 has 13 residues. V shed 3 bases, J shed 2 bases, and the junction held 0 bases outside the gene matches. The germline V gene encodes CDR1 KGHSH and CDR2 LQKENI. CDR3 amino acids: CASSPREQETQYF. The DNA for the CDR3 is TGTGCCAGCTCACCGCGGGAGCAAGAGACCCAGTACTTC.

To note about this clone: Additional DNA sequences in this sample encode the identical CDR3. CDR3 residues: CASRGANTGELFF. For the CDR3, the DNA is TGTGCCAGCAGGGGGGCGAACACCGGGGAGCTGTTTTTT. The V call is TRBV6-5, the J call TRBJ2-2; D assignment may be TRBD1 or TRBD2 (5 bases each). The V and J ends lost 6 bases and 0 bases respectively, with 5 bases between them. Germline V gene lookup returns CDR1 MNHEY and CDR2 SVGAGI. The CDR3 spans 13 residues.

The V gene is TRBV7-2, the J gene TRBJ2-7; 15 bases map to TRBD2. The CDR3 length is 14 residues. After removal of 5 bases from V and 7 bases from J, the junction contained 3 bases not matched to a gene. The V gene's germline CDR1 is SGHTA and CDR2 FQGNSA. CDR3 residues: CASSLGLAGGEQYF. DNA for the CDR3: TGTGCCAGCAGCCTCGGACTAGCGGGAGGGGAGCAGTACTTC.

This clone showed up just once. The same CDR3 can be traced to other DNA sequences in this sample. The rearrangement uses TRBV6-1 and TRBJ2-3, with D unresolved. Per germline, CDR1 MNHNS and CDR2 SASEGT. V shed 5 bases and J shed 2 bases, with 5 bases lying between them. This CDR3 is built from 12 residues. The CDR3 region has the DNA TGTGCCAGCAGTCCCAACACAGATACGCAGTATTTT. It encodes CASSPNTDTQYF.

The chain links TRBV7-3 to TRBJ1-6; D remains unclear. The CDR3 covers 14 residues. V lost 1 base, J lost 7 bases, and 8 bases lay in between. CDR1 is SGHTA and CDR2 is FQGTGA in the germline V gene. CDR3 in DNA: TGTGCCAGCAGCTTAATCCCGCAAAATTCACCCCTCCACTTT. It encodes CASSLIPQNSPLHF.

J is TRBJ1-1 and V is TRBV29-1; 8 bases map to TRBD1. Per germline, CDR1 SQVTM and CDR2 ANQGSEA. The CDR3 totals 11 residues. Germline trimming cut 8 bases from V and 6 bases from J; bases unmatched to any gene: 5. As DNA, the CDR3 is TGCAGCTTGGGACAGGCATCTGAAGCTTTCTTT. Its translation: CSLGQASEAFF. The full variable domain, in which reference TRBV29-1 and TRBJ1-1 provide the parts outside the CDR3, is SAVISQKPSRDICQRGTSLTIQCQVDSQVTMMFWYRQQPGQSLTLIATANQGSEATYESGFVIDKFPISRPNLTFSTLTVSNMSPEDSSIYLCSLGQASEAFFGQGTRLTVV.

This rearrangement joins TRBV5-6 to TRBJ2-5; a possible D gene is TRBD1 (6 bases). Germline V gene data show CDR1 as SGHDT and CDR2 as YYEEEE. Trimming took off 7 bases at V and 1 base at J, with 20 bases between the two ends. The CDR3 consists of 16 residues. The CDR3: CASFLHPDRPQETQYF. The CDR3 bases are TGTGCCAGCTTCCTCCACCCCGACAGGCCCCAAGAGACCCAGTACTTC.

The chain combines TRBV7-6 with TRBJ2-1, with TRBD1 as a possible D gene (6 bases). The CDR3 sequence is 14 residues long. The germline V gene has CDR1 SGHVS and CDR2 FNYEAQ. V shed 1 base and J shed 5 bases, with 9 bases lying between them. CDR3 DNA sequence: TGTGCCAGCAGCTTAGGGGACACAAACAATGAGCAGTTCTTC. Its translation is CASSLGDTNNEQFF.